Each of the 8 T cell receptor beta chains below was sequenced from the same sample in a study of shared clonotypes between healthy human individuals. Data came from immunoSEQ multiplex PCR; TCRdb stores just in-frame clones and leaves some out. The table records roughly 2.1 million clones, just over 90% of them present only once. Positively selected for CCR7, the CD45RO-negative cells used as naive CD8 cells excluded terminally differentiated effector memory CD45RA+ cells. Sequencing used naive CD8+ T cells from PBMCs. Source of these receptors: a young man in good health. Some clones in this sample may be carry-over from other donors' samples.

This clone was recorded only once. The sample carries other DNA sequences with the same CDR3. The genes are TRBV6-6 and TRBJ2-1; D gene uncertain. Trimming left V 0 bases short and J 4 bases short, with 4 bases between. Germline V gives CDR1 MNHNY, CDR2 SVGAGI (reference sequence). This CDR3 has 13 residues. The CDR3 reads CASSYSRYNEQFF. The DNA for the CDR3 is TGTGCCAGCAGTTACTCCAGATACAATGAGCAGTTCTTC.

With regard to this clone: Distinct nucleotide sequences in the sample also encode this CDR3. The V and J genes are TRBV9 and TRBJ2-7; 10 nucleotides match TRBD2. J gave up 4 bases and V 4 bases, and 5 bases lay outside the gene matches. Germline V lookup: CDR1 SGDLS, CDR2 YYNGEE. The CDR3 loop spans 14 amino acids. DNA of the CDR3: TGTGCCAGCAGCCCGGGACTAGCGTCGTACGAGCAGTACTTC. It translates to CASSPGLASYEQYF.

The V call is TRBV28, the J call TRBJ2-7, with D maybe TRBD2 (6 bases). The ends were cut back, 8 bases at V and 5 bases at J, with 10 bases in the middle. The germline CDR1 and CDR2 sequences are MDHEN and SYDVKM. The length of the CDR3 is 11 residues. The CDR3 loop is CASPGVDEQYF. Here the CDR3 DNA reads TGTGCCAGCCCGGGAGTCGACGAGCAGTACTTC.

With regard to this clone: Other DNA sequences within the sample encode an identical CDR3. The J gene is TRBJ2-3, the V gene TRBV7-9, with 9 bases matching TRBD2. The V and J ends lost 5 bases and 0 bases, in that order; junction bases with no gene match: 3. Germline V CDR1 and CDR2: SEHNR, FQNEAQ (reference sequence). This CDR3 comprises 15 residues. CDR3 DNA sequence: TGTGCCAGCAGCCCTAGCGGGAAAAGCACAGATACGCAGTATTTT. This codes for CASSPSGKSTDTQYF.

The chain uses TRBV29-1 and TRBJ1-2, with 8 bases fitting TRBD1. The junction had 5 bases not matched to a gene; V was cut back by 5 bases and J by 6 bases. Germline assignment: CDR1 SQVTM and CDR2 ANQGSEA. This CDR3 has 12 amino acids. As DNA, the CDR3 is TGCAGCGTTATGACAGGGGTTGATGGCTACACCTTC. Translating gives CSVMTGVDGYTF.

The V gene is TRBV9, the J gene TRBJ1-2; D ambiguous. The germline V and J ends were trimmed by 0 bases and 0 bases, with 6 bases remaining between them. CDR3 length: 14 residues. Germline V lookup: CDR1 SGDLS, CDR2 YYNGEE. The CDR3 sequence is CASSVENSNYGYTF. In DNA form, the CDR3 reads TGTGCCAGCAGCGTAGAGAATTCTAACTATGGCTACACCTTC.

The chain has TRBV7-9 and TRBJ2-1; D uncertain. This CDR3 region has 14 residues. Trimming removed 5 bases at V and 4 bases at J, with 12 bases between. Germline values: CDR1 SEHNR, CDR2 FQNEAQ (reference sequence). The CDR3 DNA is TGTGCCAGCAGCCCGGGCCCGGCTTACAATGAGCAGTTCTTC. Translation gives CASSPGPAYNEQFF.

Regarding this clone: Other DNA sequences in the sample encode the same CDR3. CDR3 protein: CASSMGGLYEQYF. Here the CDR3 DNA reads TGTGCCAGTAGTATGGGCGGGCTATACGAGCAGTACTTC. The chain combines TRBV19 with TRBJ2-7; a weak D match, TRBD2 (5 bases). In germline, CDR1 is LNHDA, CDR2 SQIVND (reference sequence). Trimming removed 3 bases from V and 4 bases from J, with 10 bases in between. The CDR3 has 13 amino acids. The whole variable domain, remainder taken from reference TRBV19 and TRBJ2-7, is DGGITQSPKYLFRKEGQNVTLSCEQNLNHDAMYWYRQDPGQGLRLIYYSQIVNDFQKGDIAEGYSVSREKKESFPLTVTSAQKNPTAFYLCASSMGGLYEQYFGPGTRLTVT.